The clone carrying this T cell receptor beta chain was recorded at least ten times. In TCRdb, the 5' RACE reads were re-called with MiXCR into one record per CDR3 protein. The table shows some 57,000 distinct CDR3 sequences, with approximately 8% occurring only once. These data come from a study of early T cells in non-severe SARS-CoV-2 infection. The CDR3 consists of 13 residues. Germline values: CDR1 MNHNY, CDR2 SVGAGI (reference sequence). V lost 5 bases and J 3 bases, leaving 10 bases between the germline ends. The V call is TRBV6-6, the J call TRBJ1-2; maybe TRBD1 (6 bases). Sequenced here: whole blood, sampled at baseline. The origin of this receptor is an adult who was a healthcare worker with PCR-confirmed SARS-CoV-2 infection or an uninfected control (not recorded which). CDR3 amino acids: CASSQDSYYGYTF. CDR3 nucleotide sequence: TGTGCCAGCAGTCAGGACAGCTACTATGGCTACACCTTC.